A selection of T cell receptor beta chains follows, all from one sample in a study of vaccination effects on CD4 cells after COVID-19. Antigens for these TCRs are unknown. Method: immunoSEQ multiplex PCR; TCRdb's copy keeps in-frame clones and lacks some. The sample has fewer than 15,000 clones; about 74% are singletons. This specimen was CD4+ T cells from PBMCs cultured with HCoV-NL63 spike peptides, taken after COVID-19 vaccination. Receptor source: a human donor who had a prior SARS-CoV-2 infection. CDR3s include the opening cysteine and the closing phenylalanine or tryptophan. D genes are given only for firm matches. Rows give clone size only sometimes, using once, few, many, or a class for an expanded clone.

D | size | J | V | CDR3 | DNA
TRBD2 | - | TRBJ2-1 | TRBV6-4 | CASSVLAGEGEQFF | TGTGCCAGCAGTGTTCTAGCGGGGGAGGGTGAGCAGTTCTTC
- | - | TRBJ1-5 | TRBV6-6 | CASSSGSGQPQHF | TGTGCCAGCAGCTCAGGTTCCGGGCAGCCCCAGCATTTT
TRBD2 | - | TRBJ2-1 | TRBV4-3 | CASSQVSGGPSNEQFF | TGCGCCAGCAGCCAAGTTTCGGGAGGGCCTTCCAATGAGCAGTTCTTC
TRBD1 | few | TRBJ1-2 | TRBV7-9 | CASSFWAKGATGYTF | TGTGCCAGCAGCTTTTGGGCTAAGGGGGCGACGGGCTACACCTTC
- | once | TRBJ1-4 | TRBV7-2 | CASSPQGLGEKLFF | TGTGCCAGCAGCCCCCAGGGGTTAGGTGAAAAACTGTTTTTT
- | - | TRBJ2-1 | TRBV18 | CASSISGYSYNEQFF | TGTGCCAGCTCAATAAGCGGTTATTCCTACAATGAGCAGTTCTTC
- | - | TRBJ2-6 | TRBV10-2 | CASSESTLGGSGANVLTF | TGCGCCAGCAGTGAGTCGACTTTAGGGGGCTCTGGGGCCAACGTCCTGACTTTC
- | - | TRBJ1-2 | TRBV9 | CASSVGDPRNYGYTF | TGTGCCAGCAGCGTAGGGGACCCCAGGAACTATGGCTACACCTTC
- | once | TRBJ2-3 | TRBV7-2 | CASSLRSRGFDTQYF | TGTGCCAGCAGCTTAAGGTCCCGGGGTTTCGATACGCAGTATTTT
TRBD2 | - | TRBJ2-7 | TRBV5-1 | CASSLGWTSGNEQYF | TGCGCCAGCAGCTTGGGTTGGACTAGCGGAAACGAGCAGTACTTC
- | - | TRBJ2-6 | TRBV2 | CASGGNVLTF | TGTGCCAGCGGGGGGAACGTCCTGACTTTC
- | - | TRBJ1-2 | TRBV7-2 | CASSQRPRWGAYGYTF | TGTGCCAGCAGCCAAAGACCGCGTTGGGGGGCTTATGGCTACACCTTC
TRBD1 | - | TRBJ1-2 | TRBV18 | CASSYDRGLVGYTF | TGTGCCAGCTCGTACGACAGGGGCCTCGTTGGCTACACCTTC
TRBD2 | - | TRBJ2-3 | TRBV5-1 | CASSSQAGGQDTQYF | TGCGCCAGCAGCTCCCAAGCGGGGGGCCAGGATACGCAGTATTTT
TRBD2 | - | TRBJ2-1 | TRBV14 | CASSQRVSGANNEQFF | TGTGCCAGCAGCCAACGGGTTAGCGGGGCGAACAATGAGCAGTTCTTC
- | - | TRBJ2-7 | TRBV11-3 | CASSLNSGLNYEQYF | TGTGCCAGCAGCTTAAATTCGGGACTCAACTACGAGCAGTACTTC
- | - | TRBJ2-4 | TRBV11-3 | CASSAGAVAKNIQYF | TGTGCCAGCAGCGCGGGTGCCGTAGCCAAAAACATTCAGTACTTC
TRBD2 | - | TRBJ2-7 | TRBV7-8 | CASSFYRIPLAGGGYEQYF | TGTGCCAGCAGCTTCTACCGGATCCCTCTCGCGGGGGGGGGCTACGAGCAGTACTTC
TRBD1 | - | TRBJ1-6 | TRBV4-2 | CASSQDFIRQGDNSPLHF | TGTGCCAGCAGCCAAGATTTTATTAGACAGGGGGATAATTCACCCCTCCACTTT
- | large | TRBJ1-2 | TRBV30 | CAWSETLIGYTF | TGTGCCTGGAGTGAGACTCTCATAGGCTACACCTTC
- | - | TRBJ2-3 | TRBV3-1/TRBV3-2 | CASSQDQWGLGRDTQYF | TGTGCCAGCAGCCAAGATCAATGGGGTCTGGGTAGGGATACGCAGTATTTT
- | - | TRBJ1-1 | TRBV12-3/TRBV12-4 | CASSPLRNTEAFF | TGTGCCAGCAGTCCCCTACGGAACACTGAAGCTTTCTTT
- | - | TRBJ2-7 | TRBV4-3 | CASSQDGTPSYEQYF | TGCGCCAGCAGCCAAGATGGGACACCCTCCTACGAGCAGTACTTC
- | - | TRBJ1-2 | TRBV4-3 | CASSHRGTNYGYTF | TGCGCCAGCAGCCACCGGGGAACTAACTATGGCTACACCTTC
TRBD2 | - | TRBJ2-3 | TRBV5-1 | CASSLVAGGPSTDTQYF | TGCGCCAGCAGCTTGGTGGCGGGGGGTCCTAGCACAGATACGCAGTATTTT
- | - | TRBJ2-1 | TRBV5-1 | CASSLAGNNEQFF | TGCGCCAGCAGCTTGGCGGGGAACAATGAGCAGTTCTTC
- | once | TRBJ2-2 | TRBV29-1 | CSVSGQNTGELFF | TGCAGCGTCTCGGGACAGAACACCGGGGAGCTGTTTTTT
TRBD2 | - | TRBJ2-2 | TRBV2 | CASSDKLAGGSGELFF | TGTGCCAGCAGTGATAAGCTAGCGGGGGGAAGCGGGGAGCTGTTTTTT